These 25 T cell receptor beta chains originate from one sample sequenced in a study of blood T cell repertoires in COVID-19. Assay: immunoSEQ multiplex PCR; the TCRdb copy retains only in-frame clones and omits some. In the table there are around 60,000 clones, 81% of which are singletons. Sequencing was done on a sample of peripheral blood. These receptors all come from a man older than 75 with acute or convalescent COVID-19.

The V gene is TRBV2, the J gene TRBJ2-5; 11 bases align to TRBD1. The CDR3 covers 13 residues. J was trimmed by 5 bases and V by 6 bases; bases with no gene match: 2. Germline-derived CDR1 and CDR2 are SNHLY and FYNNEI. DNA for the CDR3: TGTGCCAGCAGCGGGACAGGGGGGGAGACCCAGTACTTC. Translated, it gives CASSGTGGETQYF.

The chain is built from TRBV15 and TRBJ2-3, with 7 bases aligning to TRBD2. Losses at the gene ends were 5 bases for V and 2 bases for J; bases not matched to a gene: 10. The germline CDR1 and CDR2 sequences are LNHNV and YYDKDF (reference sequence). This CDR3 has 16 amino acids. For the CDR3, the DNA is TGTGCCACCAGCGGCCGGGAGCGGGGTTTCACAGATACGCAGTATTTT. Encoded protein: CATSGRERGFTDTQYF.

The sample holds a few counts of this clone. The chain has TRBV5-5 and TRBJ2-7; possible D gene TRBD2, 6 bases. The CDR3 runs 13 residues. Deletions cut 7 bases from V and 3 bases from J, with 14 bases between. Germline CDR1 reads SGHKS; CDR2 reads YYEKEE (reference sequence). This CDR3 is CASAGRTFYEQYF. The CDR3 DNA reads TGTGCCAGCGCGGGGCGAACCTTCTACGAGCAGTACTTC.

The V call is TRBV18, the J call TRBJ2-2, with 11 positions matching TRBD2. With V trimmed by 5 bases and J by 0 bases, 11 bases remained unmatched. Germline values: CDR1 KGHSH, CDR2 LQKENI. The CDR3 has 19 amino acids. CDR3 sequence: CASSEYGLAGTANTGELFF. The DNA of the CDR3 is TGTGCCAGCTCAGAGTATGGACTAGCGGGTACCGCGAACACCGGGGAGCTGTTTTTT.

This sequence joins TRBV6-5 and TRBJ1-4; the match to TRBD1 covers 8 bases. Germline CDR1 is MNHEY and CDR2 is SVGAGI. Trimming removed 8 bases from V and 7 bases from J; junction bases left unmatched: 9. CDR3 length: 14 residues. The CDR3 sequence is CASYLQGGGEKLFF. The CDR3 bases are TGTGCCAGCTACCTACAGGGGGGAGGTGAAAAACTGTTTTTT.

This clone was observed a handful of times. The chain uses TRBV2 and TRBJ2-1; TRBD1 matches at 7 bases. The CDR3 is made up of 14 amino acids. The junction had 10 bases not matched to a gene; V was cut back by 4 bases and J by 10 bases. Germline V lookup: CDR1 SNHLY, CDR2 FYNNEI. The CDR3 region is CASSGTGTFKEQFF. The DNA of the CDR3 is TGTGCCAGCAGTGGGACAGGAACTTTCAAAGAGCAGTTCTTC. Combining the CDR3 with reference TRBV2 and TRBJ2-1 gives the whole variable domain EPEVTQTPSHQVTQMGQEVILRCVPISNHLYFYWYRQILGQKVEFLVSFYNNEISEKSEIFDDQFSVERPDGSNFTLKIRSTKLEDSAMYFCASSGTGTFKEQFFGPGTRLTVL.

The rearrangement joins TRBV19 to TRBJ1-3; possible D gene TRBD1, 6 bases. Trimming removed 5 bases at V and 0 bases at J, with 14 bases between. The CDR3 contains 16 residues. The germline V gene encodes CDR1 LNHDA and CDR2 SQIVND (reference sequence). CDR3 amino acids: CASSGRGSYSGNTIYF. The CDR3 DNA reads TGTGCCAGTAGTGGCAGGGGATCCTACTCTGGAAACACCATATATTTT.

The chain couples TRBV2 to TRBJ1-5; D unclear. Trimming stripped 1 base from V and 6 bases from J, with 7 bases between. CDR3 length equals 13 residues. Germline V gene lookup returns CDR1 SNHLY and CDR2 FYNNEI. The CDR3 bases are TGTGCCAGCAGTGAAGTGGCTTCTCAGCCCCAGCATTTT. Translating it yields CASSEVASQPQHF.

The chain is built from TRBV18 and TRBJ2-6, with a possible D match to TRBD2 (6 bases). The V gene's germline CDR1 is KGHSH and CDR2 LQKENI. V was pared by 4 bases and J by 4 bases, with 17 bases between. The CDR3 length is 17 residues. Here the CDR3 DNA reads TGTGCCAGCTCACTTCAAGGGGACGGGAGAGGGGCCAACGTCCTGACTTTC. Its protein is CASSLQGDGRGANVLTF.

The J gene is TRBJ2-7, the V gene TRBV2, with 10 bases matching TRBD1. Per the germline V gene, CDR1 is SNHLY and CDR2 is FYNNEI. The CDR3 loop spans 15 amino acids. V trimming: 6 bases; J trimming: 4 bases; junction bases outside the gene matches: 9. CDR3 residues: CASSEPGQGSYEQYF. The DNA for the CDR3 is TGTGCCAGCAGCGAACCGGGACAGGGGTCGTACGAGCAGTACTTC.

The chain uses TRBV29-1 and TRBJ2-3; 9 bases fit TRBD1. Germline V CDR1 and CDR2: SQVTM, ANQGSEA. The J segment lost 2 bases and the V segment lost 6 bases, leaving 6 bases of the junction unmatched. The CDR3 has 14 amino acids. This chain's CDR3 is CSVDRTGVTDTQYF. The CDR3 coding sequence is TGCAGCGTGGACCGGACAGGGGTCACAGATACGCAGTATTTT.

The chain uses TRBV19 and TRBJ2-4; D is undetermined. Trimming cost V 6 bases and J 1 base, with 10 bases left between them. The germline CDR1 and CDR2 sequences are LNHDA and SQIVND (reference sequence). There are 14 residues in the CDR3. In DNA form, the CDR3 reads TGTGCCAGTAGGTCGAGGAGTGCCAAAAACATTCAGTACTTC. Protein: CASRSRSAKNIQYF. The whole variable domain, filled in from reference TRBV19 and TRBJ2-4, reads DGGITQSPKYLFRKEGQNVTLSCEQNLNHDAMYWYRQDPGQGLRLIYYSQIVNDFQKGDIAEGYSVSREKKESFPLTVTSAQKNPTAFYLCASRSRSAKNIQYFGAGTRLSVL.

The chain couples TRBV7-6 to TRBJ2-3, with a weak D call TRBD2 (6 bases). Germline V gene sequence: CDR1 SGHVS, CDR2 FNYEAQ. The CDR3 runs to 15 residues. V gave up 5 bases and J gave up 2 bases, with 14 bases separating them. CDR3 sequence (DNA): TGTGCCAGCAGCCGTACTAGCCTCCTCACAGATACGCAGTATTTT. As protein: CASSRTSLLTDTQYF.

The V gene is TRBV2, the J gene TRBJ2-7; D possibly corresponds to TRBD2 (5 bases). Trimming took 3 bases from V and 4 from J, leaving 10 bases between them. CDR3 size: 13 residues. The germline gives CDR1 SNHLY, CDR2 FYNNEI. Here the CDR3 DNA reads TGTGCCAGCAGTGACCTAGCCAAATACGAGCAGTACTTC. Protein product: CASSDLAKYEQYF.

The chain links TRBV5-1 to TRBJ2-1, with TRBD1 matching 7 bases. V lost 6 bases, J lost 9 bases, and 12 bases stayed unmatched. The CDR3 has 14 amino acids. Germline CDR1 reads SGHRS; CDR2 reads YFSETQ. The chain's CDR3 is CASKELRGSGEQFF. The CDR3 nucleotides are TGCGCCAGCAAGGAGCTCAGGGGGTCTGGTGAGCAGTTCTTC.

V and J are TRBV10-1 and TRBJ1-5, with a possible D match to TRBD1 (6 bases). Germline CDR1 and CDR2: WNHNN and SYGVQD (reference sequence). Trimming removed 6 bases from V and 4 bases from J, with 10 bases in between. The CDR3 loop spans 13 amino acids. The CDR3 region has the DNA TGCGCCAGCAGCAAACAGGGAAATCAGCCCCAGCATTTT. Encoded protein: CASSKQGNQPQHF.

V and J are TRBV18 and TRBJ2-7, with 10 bases that match TRBD2. The V segment lost 3 bases and the J segment 0 bases; nucleotides outside the gene matches: 5. This CDR3 contains 16 residues. Germline V lookup: CDR1 KGHSH, CDR2 LQKENI. This CDR3 is CASSPLAGATSYEQYF. The CDR3 DNA is TGTGCCAGCTCACCTCTAGCGGGGGCAACCTCCTACGAGCAGTACTTC.

This chain connects TRBV29-1 to TRBJ2-5, with D tentatively TRBD2 (7 bases). This CDR3 comprises 13 residues. V was cut by 5 bases and J by 5 bases, with 15 bases left in between. Germline CDR1 and CDR2: SQVTM and ANQGSEA. The CDR3 loop reads CSVLDSGGETQYF. CDR3 DNA sequence: TGCAGCGTTTTGGACTCGGGGGGCGAGACCCAGTACTTC.

This clone came up once. This chain uses TRBV11-2 with TRBJ2-5; TRBD2 might be the D (6 bases). CDR3 length equals 15 residues. Trimming left V 2 bases short and J 5 bases short, with 15 bases between. CDR1 is SGHAT and CDR2 is FQNNGV in the germline V gene. The CDR3 is CASSLRSGGGETQYF. DNA of the CDR3: TGTGCCAGCAGCTTACGTTCTGGCGGAGGGGAGACCCAGTACTTC. The full variable domain, its missing parts supplied by reference TRBV11-2 and TRBJ2-5, is EAGVAQSPRYKIIEKRQSVAFWCNPISGHATLYWYQQILGQGPKLLIQFQNNGVVDDSQLPKDRFSAERLKGVDSTLKIQPAKLEDSAVYLCASSLRSGGGETQYFGPGTRLLVL.

This chain connects TRBV20-1 to TRBJ1-1, with D uncertain. The V gene lost 5 bases and the J gene lost 4 bases, with 8 bases spanning the gap. Germline lookup yields CDR1 DFQATT and CDR2 SNEGSKA (reference sequence). The CDR3 is made up of 11 amino acids. The CDR3 nucleotides are TGCAGTGCTGAGGGAAGCACTGAAGCTTTCTTT. Residues: CSAEGSTEAFF.

Regarding this clone: The same CDR3 can be traced to other DNA sequences in this sample. The genes are TRBV18 and TRBJ1-1; 9 nucleotides align to TRBD1. There are 14 residues in the CDR3. Germline lookup yields CDR1 KGHSH and CDR2 LQKENI. The trim removed 3 bases at V and 5 bases at J, leaving 4 bases unmatched. As DNA, the CDR3 is TGTGCCAGCTCACCCCGACAGGGGGATACTGAAGCTTTCTTT. It is translated as CASSPRQGDTEAFF.

This clone was seen only once. V and J are TRBV6-4 and TRBJ1-4; 8 bases agree with TRBD1. Germline lookup yields CDR1 MRHNA and CDR2 SNTAGT. This CDR3 is 18 amino acids long. V was clipped by 3 bases and J by 1 base; unmatched bases: 10. The CDR3 DNA reads TGTGCCAGCAGTGATCACGCAGGGGGCGCAGGAACTAATGAAAAACTGTTTTTT. This translates into CASSDHAGGAGTNEKLFF.

The chain employs TRBV30 and TRBJ1-4, with a weak D call TRBD1 (5 bases). Trimming stripped 2 bases from V and 3 bases from J, with 10 bases between. CDR1 GTSNPN and CDR2 SVGIG come from the germline V gene (reference sequence). This CDR3 region has 14 residues. Written as DNA, the CDR3 is TGTGCCTGGAGTTTTGGACACGCTAATGAAAAACTGTTTTTT. This translates into CAWSFGHANEKLFF.

This chain uses TRBV19 with TRBJ2-5; D is unclear. The CDR3 contains 13 residues. Trimming pared 5 bases from V and 2 bases from J, leaving 9 bases between. In germline, CDR1 is LNHDA, CDR2 SQIVND (reference sequence). The CDR3 DNA reads TGTGCCAGTAGTGCACAGAAACAAGAGACCCAGTACTTC. This encodes CASSAQKQETQYF.

The chain recombines TRBV21-1 with TRBJ1-2; the table's D call, TRBD1, has no DNA check behind it. TRBV21-1 is given as a pseudogene. This CDR3 is built from 17 residues. CDR3 residues: CASSKRGIQEKRYGYTF. The DNA of the CDR3 is TGTGCCAGCAGCAAAAGGGGGATACAGGAGAAACGTTATGGCTACACCTTC.